These 25 T cell receptor beta chains share one sample of origin, sequenced in a study of cytotoxic CD8 clonotypes in ibrutinib-treated CLL. TCRdb keeps only in-frame clones here, not all; method: immunoSEQ multiplex PCR. The sample has some 140,000 clones; around 93% are singletons. The sequences come from PBMCs, collected after 12 months of ibrutinib treatment. The receptors shown here come from a human donor with chronic lymphocytic leukemia.

The genes are TRBV7-2 and TRBJ2-5, with D possibly called TRBD1 or TRBD2 (5 bases each). V was pared by 5 bases and J by 5 bases, with 15 bases between. The CDR3 consists of 14 residues. Germline CDR1 reads SGHTA; CDR2 reads FQGNSA. The CDR3 sequence is CASSRNLGEETQYF. CDR3 DNA: TGTGCCAGCAGCCGGAATCTAGGGGAGGAGACCCAGTACTTC.

V and J are TRBV28 and TRBJ2-3; D uncertain. The V gene lost 5 bases and the J gene lost 2 bases, with 8 bases spanning the gap. Germline V CDR1 and CDR2: MDHEN, SYDVKM. The CDR3 covers 13 residues. CDR3 loop: CASSGELTDTQYF. CDR3 coding DNA: TGTGCCAGCAGTGGGGAACTCACAGATACGCAGTATTTT.

The chain recombines TRBV5-1 with TRBJ2-1, with a weak D call TRBD1 (6 bases). Trimming pared 0 bases from V and 0 bases from J, leaving 10 bases between. The CDR3 covers 16 residues. From germline, CDR1 is SGHRS and CDR2 YFSETQ. CDR3 region: CASSLVGQSSYNEQFF. CDR3 nucleotide sequence: TGCGCCAGCAGCTTGGTTGGACAGAGCTCCTACAATGAGCAGTTCTTC.

V usage is TRBV7-3 and J usage is TRBJ2-7, with a tentative D call TRBD2 (5 bases). The CDR3 spans 14 residues. Trimming left V 0 bases short and J 2 bases short, with 8 bases between. The germline gives CDR1 SGHTA, CDR2 FQGTGA. DNA for the CDR3: TGTGCCAGCAGCTTAACGAGCGGTACCTACGAGCAGTACTTC. Protein sequence: CASSLTSGTYEQYF.

This sequence joins TRBV7-8 and TRBJ2-1; 11 nucleotides match TRBD2. This CDR3 has 16 amino acids. CDR1 and CDR2 from the germline V gene are SGHVS and FQNEAQ. The junction had 1 base not matched to a gene; V was cut back by 2 bases and J by 1 base. CDR3 sequence reads: CASSLTSGGSYNEQFF. CDR3 bases: TGTGCCAGCAGCTTAACTAGCGGGGGATCCTACAATGAGCAGTTCTTC. Full variable domain (remainder filled in from reference TRBV7-8 and TRBJ2-1): GAGVSQSPRYKVAKRGQDVALRCDPISGHVSLFWYQQALGQGPEFLTYFQNEAQLDKSGLPSDRFFAERPEGSVSTLKIQRTQQEDSAVYLCASSLTSGGSYNEQFFGPGTRLTVL.

This chain joins TRBV18 and TRBJ2-7; D is possibly TRBD1 or TRBD2 (5 bases each). In germline, CDR1 is KGHSH, CDR2 LQKENI. V was clipped by 4 bases and J by 4 bases, with 14 bases between them. The CDR3 spans 14 residues. The DNA for the CDR3 is TGTGCCAGCTCACGGGGGATCGAGGCGTACGAGCAGTACTTC. It encodes CASSRGIEAYEQYF.

The chain joins TRBV13 to TRBJ2-3; unclear D gene. In germline, CDR1 is PRHDT, CDR2 FYEKMQ (reference sequence). This CDR3 spans 11 amino acids. V was pared by 3 bases and J by 6 bases, with 4 bases between. DNA for the CDR3: TGTGCCAGCAGCTTGGAGGATACGCAGTATTTT. This gives the protein CASSLEDTQYF.

This clone was seen a single time. This chain links TRBV7-9 with TRBJ1-2; 7 bases line up with TRBD1. CDR1 is SEHNR, CDR2 FQNEAQ, per germline (reference sequence). V shed 5 bases and J 8 bases; nucleotides not matched to a gene: 5. There are 12 residues in the CDR3. CDR3 protein: CASSTDRYGYTF. The CDR3 DNA reads TGTGCCAGCAGCACGGACAGGTACGGCTACACCTTC.

The gene calls are TRBV28 and TRBJ2-2; possibly TRBD1 for D (7 bases). The CDR3 contains 14 residues. Germline lookup yields CDR1 MDHEN and CDR2 SYDVKM. V lost 6 bases and J 3 bases, leaving 11 bases between the germline ends. CDR3 sequence reads: CASRVRGDTGELFF. DNA of the CDR3: TGTGCCAGCAGAGTCAGGGGGGACACCGGGGAGCTGTTTTTT. Together with reference TRBV28 and TRBJ2-2, the CDR3 gives the full variable domain: DVKVTQSSRYLVKRTGEKVFLECVQDMDHENMFWYRQDPGLGLRLIYFSYDVKMKEKGDIPEGYSVSREKKERFSLILESASTNQTSMYLCASRVRGDTGELFFGEGSRLTVL.

This chain connects TRBV15 to TRBJ2-1; TRBD2 agrees at 16 bases. The ends lost 1 base at V and 8 bases at J; junction bases unmatched: 14. CDR3 length: 20 residues. Germline V gene sequence: CDR1 LNHNV, CDR2 YYDKDF (reference sequence). Here the CDR3 DNA reads TGTGCCACCAGCAGAGTAGGGACTAGCGGGAGGGCCGGGGCTTACGATGAGCAGTTCTTC. Translated, it gives CATSRVGTSGRAGAYDEQFF.

This chain joins TRBV7-9 and TRBJ1-4; 10 nucleotides match TRBD1. The CDR3 totals 17 residues. Germline values: CDR1 SEHNR, CDR2 FQNEAQ (reference sequence). The V and J ends lost 5 bases and 6 bases, in that order; junction bases with no gene match: 12. The CDR3 sequence is CASSAKNSGTGDEKLFF. The CDR3 bases are TGTGCCAGCAGCGCAAAGAATAGCGGGACAGGGGATGAAAAACTGTTTTTT.

The CDR3 loop reads CASSLVSGMGYNEQFF. CDR3 nucleotides: TGTGCCAGCAGCTTAGTATCGGGAATGGGATACAATGAGCAGTTCTTC. The V and J genes are TRBV7-2 and TRBJ2-1; a weak D match, TRBD2 (5 bases). The CDR3 is 16 residues long. The ends were cut back, 1 base at V and 4 bases at J, with 14 bases in the middle. The germline gives CDR1 SGHTA, CDR2 FQGNSA.

The rearrangement joins TRBV18 to TRBJ2-7, with 14 bases identical to TRBD2. Germline V lookup: CDR1 KGHSH, CDR2 LQKENI. The CDR3 length is 16 residues. The V gene end was trimmed by 0 bases and the J gene end by 7 bases; junction bases not matched to a gene: 5. CDR3 amino acids: CASSPPGLAGVGEQYF. The CDR3 coding sequence is TGTGCCAGCTCACCACCGGGACTAGCGGGAGTAGGAGAGCAGTACTTC.

Details on this clone: The same CDR3 arises from other DNA sequences in this sample as well. The J gene is TRBJ2-5, the V gene TRBV9; no firm D call. Germline V gives CDR1 SGDLS, CDR2 YYNGEE. The CDR3 is 14 residues long. The germline V and J ends were trimmed by 0 bases and 3 bases, with 9 bases remaining between them. CDR3 DNA sequence: TGTGCCAGCAGCGTAGAGGGCCGGGAAGAGACCCAGTACTTC. Encoded protein: CASSVEGREETQYF.

Only one count was recorded for this clone. The CDR3 loop is CASSPPPHTGYNEQFF. The CDR3, as DNA: TGTGCCAGCAGTCCACCCCCCCACACAGGATACAATGAGCAGTTCTTC. The chain couples TRBV28 to TRBJ2-1, with a weak D call TRBD1 (5 bases). Germline loops: CDR1 MDHEN, CDR2 SYDVKM. The V gene lost 5 bases and the J gene lost 4 bases, with 18 bases spanning the gap. The CDR3 runs to 16 residues.

Only one count was recorded for this clone. The chain uses TRBV7-9 and TRBJ1-4, with 7 positions matching TRBD1. CDR1 is SEHNR, CDR2 FQNEAQ, per germline (reference sequence). This CDR3 has 17 amino acids. The J segment lost 0 bases and the V segment lost 5 bases, leaving 9 bases of the junction unmatched. CDR3 in DNA: TGTGCCAGCAGCCCACCAGGGGGAGTTGCAACTAATGAAAAACTGTTTTTT. It encodes CASSPPGGVATNEKLFF.

The chain has TRBV11-3 and TRBJ2-5, with TRBD2 as a possible D gene (7 bases). The germline CDR1 and CDR2 sequences are SGHNT and YENEEA. This CDR3 spans 18 amino acids. The V gene lost 5 bases and the J gene lost 2 bases, with 24 bases spanning the gap. The CDR3 nucleotides are TGTGCCAGCAGCCAGGGGCGTACGGGGGGTAGCGGACAAGAGACCCAGTACTTC. Its protein product is CASSQGRTGGSGQETQYF.

The rearrangement links TRBV28 to TRBJ2-3, with TRBD1 identical over 9 bases. The CDR3 has 14 amino acids. V was pared by 4 bases and J by 6 bases, with 5 bases of the junction left unmatched. Looked up from germline, CDR1 is MDHEN and CDR2 is SYDVKM. DNA of the CDR3: TGTGCCAGCAGTTACCGGGACAGGGTGGATACGCAGTATTTT. Protein product: CASSYRDRVDTQYF.

The CDR3 loop reads CASSSVRDTQYF. The CDR3 coding sequence is TGTGCCAGCAGTTCGGTTAGGGATACGCAGTATTTT. The chain carries TRBV28 and TRBJ2-3; D ambiguous. The CDR3 covers 12 residues. The germline V gene encodes CDR1 MDHEN and CDR2 SYDVKM. V gave up 4 bases and J gave up 6 bases, with 8 bases separating them.

V and J are TRBV5-6 and TRBJ1-2; a possible D gene is TRBD1 (5 bases). The CDR3 covers 15 residues. Germline CDR1 reads SGHDT; CDR2 reads YYEEEE. V was cut by 5 bases and J by 4 bases, with 18 bases left in between. The CDR3 DNA reads as TGTGCCAGCAGTCAAACAGGCCCGGCGGGCTATGGCTACACCTTC. Amino acid sequence: CASSQTGPAGYGYTF.

The V gene is TRBV6-6, the J gene TRBJ2-1; 13 bases fit TRBD2. Germline-derived CDR1 and CDR2 are MNHNY and SVGAGI (reference sequence). The CDR3 totals 16 residues. With V trimmed by 6 bases and J by 4 bases, 6 bases remained unmatched. The chain's CDR3 is CASRGLAGDRYNEQFF. The CDR3 DNA sequence: TGTGCCAGCAGAGGACTAGCGGGAGACCGATACAATGAGCAGTTCTTC.

The J gene is TRBJ2-2, the V gene TRBV19, with D possibly TRBD1 on 5 matching bases. Germline CDR1 is LNHDA and CDR2 is SQIVND (reference sequence). The V end was cut by 3 bases, the J end by 0 bases, with 14 bases between. The CDR3 runs 17 residues. CDR3 sequence (DNA): TGTGCCAGTAGTATTGGGGCAGACCTAACGAACACCGGGGAGCTGTTTTTT. This gives the protein CASSIGADLTNTGELFF. The entire variable domain, with the rest obtained from reference TRBV19 and TRBJ2-2, is as follows: DGGITQSPKYLFRKEGQNVTLSCEQNLNHDAMYWYRQDPGQGLRLIYYSQIVNDFQKGDIAEGYSVSREKKESFPLTVTSAQKNPTAFYLCASSIGADLTNTGELFFGEGSRLTVL.

V usage is TRBV5-1 and J usage is TRBJ2-2, with 9 positions matching TRBD1. CDR3 length: 15 amino acids. Trimming at V came to 5 bases and at J to 4 bases, leaving 6 bases not matched to a gene. Germline-derived CDR1 and CDR2 are SGHRS and YFSETQ. Written as DNA, the CDR3 is TGCGCCAGCAGTTCGGGACAGGGTTCCACCGGGGAGCTGTTTTTT. Amino acid sequence: CASSSGQGSTGELFF.

This chain connects TRBV10-2 to TRBJ2-2; TRBD2 aligns across 7 bases. CDR3 length: 16 amino acids. The trim removed 4 bases at V and 2 bases at J, leaving 7 bases unmatched. Germline CDR1 and CDR2: WSHSY and SAAADI. CDR3 protein: CASSALAEINTGELFF. The CDR3 DNA sequence: TGCGCCAGCAGTGCCCTAGCGGAAATTAACACCGGGGAGCTGTTTTTT.

The chain uses TRBV30 and TRBJ1-2, with D unresolved. The V and J ends lost 8 bases and 2 bases respectively, with 12 bases between them. CDR3 size: 12 residues. Germline V lookup: CDR1 GTSNPN, CDR2 SVGIG (reference sequence). The CDR3 DNA follows: TGTGCCCAGAGTGCGGGGAACTATGGCTACACCTTC. It translates to CAQSAGNYGYTF. Supplemented by reference TRBV30 and TRBJ1-2, the full variable domain reads SQTIHQWPATLVQPVGSPLSLECTVEGTSNPNLYWYRQAAGRGLQLLFYSVGIGQISSEVPQNLSASRPQDRQFILSSKKLLLSDSGFYLCAQSAGNYGYTFGSGTRLTVV.